Shown below are 25 T cell receptor beta chains from a single sample sequenced in a study of CD8 T cells in Susac syndrome. RNA in amounts of about 0.45 to 1 ug was reverse transcribed with random hexamers. One entry per CDR3 protein results from TCRdb running MiXCR on the immunoSEQ multiplex PCR reads. Found here are 150,000 or so distinct CDR3 sequences, just under 95% of them singletons; the top ten hold over 0.12%. Sequenced sample: CD4+ T cells from PBMCs. Receptors were obtained from a human donor in good health.

For the CDR3, the DNA is TGTGCCAGCAGCGGATCGCAGGGCGGAATCTATGGCTACACCTTC. Translation gives CASSGSQGGIYGYTF. V and J are TRBV9 and TRBJ1-2, with a tentative D call TRBD1 (5 bases). The germline gives CDR1 SGDLS, CDR2 YYNGEE. The germline V and J ends were trimmed by 3 bases and 4 bases, with 16 bases remaining between them. The CDR3 spans 15 residues.

This sequence joins TRBV9 and TRBJ2-3; 10 bases map to TRBD2. The germline V gene encodes CDR1 SGDLS and CDR2 YYNGEE. This CDR3 spans 16 amino acids. J lost 5 bases, V lost 3 bases, and 9 bases had no gene match. The CDR3 nucleotides are TGTGCCAGCAGCGAGTCCAGAGCGGGGGGGAGAGATACGCAGTATTTT. This codes for CASSESRAGGRDTQYF. Using reference TRBV9 and TRBJ2-3 for the parts outside the CDR3, the full variable domain is DSGVTQTPKHLITATGQRVTLRCSPRSGDLSVYWYQQSLDQGLQFLIQYYNGEERAKGNILERFSAQQFPDLHSELNLSSLELGDSALYFCASSESRAGGRDTQYFGPGTRLTVL.

In nucleotides, the CDR3 is TGTGCCAGCAGCCGGGCCATCCCTGGATTTGAAGCTTTCTTT. It translates to CASSRAIPGFEAFF. The rearrangement joins TRBV14 to TRBJ1-1, with unresolved D. This CDR3 comprises 14 residues. Trimming cost V 4 bases and J 7 bases, with 16 bases left between them. Germline V gene lookup returns CDR1 SGHDN and CDR2 FVKESK.

The rearrangement uses TRBV12-3 or TRBV12-4 and TRBJ2-5; a possible D gene is TRBD2 (6 bases). The CDR3 is 15 amino acids. V lost 5 bases and J 0 bases, leaving 13 bases between the germline ends. The CDR3 DNA is TGTGCCAGCAGTCCTGAGGGACTCTACCAAGAGACCCAGTACTTC. This translates into CASSPEGLYQETQYF.

The chain has TRBV4-3 and TRBJ1-4, with TRBD1 matching 9 bases. Unmatched junction bases numbered 7, after V lost 3 bases and J lost 8 bases. CDR1 and CDR2 from the germline V gene are LGHNA and YSLEER. The CDR3 loop spans 15 amino acids. CDR3 sequence: CASSHPQGAEEKLFF. The CDR3 DNA sequence: TGCGCCAGCAGCCACCCACAGGGGGCAGAAGAAAAACTGTTTTTT.

The rearrangement links TRBV25-1 to TRBJ1-6; perhaps TRBD1 as D (5 bases). The CDR3 covers 15 residues. Looked up from germline, CDR1 is MGHDK and CDR2 is SYGVNS. The germline V and J ends were trimmed by 4 bases and 4 bases, with 11 bases remaining between them. The DNA for the CDR3 is TGTGCCAGCAGTGCCTCCCAGGGTTATAATTCACCCCTCCACTTT. Translation gives CASSASQGYNSPLHF.

The rearrangement links TRBV2 to TRBJ2-3; D uncertain. V dropped 0 bases and J dropped 9 bases, with 7 bases sitting between them. This CDR3 contains 12 residues. Germline lookup yields CDR1 SNHLY and CDR2 FYNNEI. The CDR3 loop is CASSEADRTQYF. CDR3 in DNA: TGTGCCAGCAGTGAAGCGGACCGAACGCAGTATTTT.

The J gene is TRBJ1-1, the V gene TRBV29-1, with 10 bases identical to TRBD1. The CDR3 spans 18 residues. Trimming cost V 7 bases and J 0 bases; bases outside gene matches: 17. Germline V gene data show CDR1 as SQVTM and CDR2 as ANQGSEA. CDR3 region: CSAQNIGTGAILNTEAFF. CDR3 nucleotide sequence: TGCAGCGCTCAAAACATTGGGACAGGGGCGATACTGAACACTGAAGCTTTCTTT. The complete variable domain, with remaining parts taken from reference TRBV29-1 and TRBJ1-1, reads SAVISQKPSRDICQRGTSLTIQCQVDSQVTMMFWYRQQPGQSLTLIATANQGSEATYESGFVIDKFPISRPNLTFSTLTVSNMSPEDSSIYLCSAQNIGTGAILNTEAFFGQGTRLTVV.

The chain recombines TRBV25-1 with TRBJ2-7; D is undetermined. V lost 5 bases and J lost 5, with 16 bases in between. The germline CDR1 and CDR2 sequences are MGHDK and SYGVNS. The CDR3 runs to 14 residues. In nucleotides, the CDR3 is TGTGCCAGCAGTCCCCCAGGAGTCGTCCACGAGCAGTACTTC. Residues: CASSPPGVVHEQYF.

This rearrangement joins TRBV3-1 to TRBJ1-1, with D unresolved. This CDR3 spans 14 amino acids. V was pared by 5 bases and J by 3 bases, with 13 bases between. The germline V gene encodes CDR1 LGHDT and CDR2 YNNKEL (reference sequence). CDR3 protein: CASSTASGYTEAFF. CDR3 DNA sequence: TGTGCCAGCAGCACTGCGTCCGGTTACACTGAAGCTTTCTTT.

This chain joins TRBV20-1 and TRBJ1-3; D not certain. Trimming stripped 5 bases from V and 4 bases from J, with 9 bases between. The CDR3 sequence is 12 residues long. Germline loops: CDR1 DFQATT, CDR2 SNEGSKA (reference sequence). CDR3 amino acids: CSAAGPGNTIYF. For the CDR3, the DNA is TGCAGTGCTGCGGGTCCGGGAAACACCATATATTTT.

This chain links TRBV29-1 with TRBJ2-1, with TRBD2 identical over 16 bases. V lost 4 bases to trimming and J lost 12 bases; unmatched junction nucleotides: 15. The CDR3 length is 17 residues. Germline CDR1 is SQVTM and CDR2 is ANQGSEA. This CDR3 reads CSVGDSPGLAGGPGQFF. CDR3 sequence (DNA): TGCAGCGTTGGGGACAGCCCGGGACTAGCGGGGGGGCCGGGGCAGTTCTTC.

The V and J genes are TRBV29-1 and TRBJ2-5; no clear D gene. The CDR3 extends over 13 amino acids. V lost 2 bases and J lost 1, with 8 bases in between. The germline V gene encodes CDR1 SQVTM and CDR2 ANQGSEA. The CDR3 reads CSVETGRQETQYF. The CDR3 DNA sequence: TGCAGCGTTGAAACTGGTCGCCAAGAGACCCAGTACTTC.

The rearrangement links TRBV7-2 to TRBJ2-3, with 11 bases that match TRBD2. Per the germline V gene, CDR1 is SGHTA and CDR2 is FQGNSA. The CDR3 loop spans 19 amino acids. Trimming at V came to 5 bases and at J to 6 bases, leaving 19 bases not matched to a gene. The CDR3 nucleotides read TGTGCCAGCAGCAGGATTATGGGGACTAGCGGTACGGCCTTCGATACGCAGTATTTT. Translated, it gives CASSRIMGTSGTAFDTQYF.

This chain uses TRBV30 with TRBJ1-2; 7 bases align to TRBD1. Losses at the gene ends were 4 bases for V and 6 bases for J; bases not matched to a gene: 14. There are 15 residues in the CDR3. The germline gives CDR1 GTSNPN, CDR2 SVGIG (reference sequence). CDR3 in amino acids: CAWKDRARPLNGYTF. Written as DNA, the CDR3 is TGTGCCTGGAAAGACAGGGCCCGACCCCTGAATGGCTACACCTTC.

This clonotype was seen just once. The chain joins TRBV20-1 to TRBJ2-1; perhaps TRBD1 as D (5 bases). Germline CDR1 is DFQATT and CDR2 is SNEGSKA (reference sequence). Trimming cost V 7 bases and J 8 bases, with 21 bases left between them. This CDR3 region has 14 residues. This chain's CDR3 is CSVQTLGRKDEQFF. The CDR3 bases are TGCAGTGTTCAGACGTTGGGGCGGAAGGATGAGCAGTTCTTC.

This clonotype occurred once. The chain joins TRBV19 to TRBJ1-6, with D tentatively TRBD1 (5 bases). Germline-derived CDR1 and CDR2 are LNHDA and SQIVND (reference sequence). The CDR3 is 14 residues long. V gave up 7 bases and J gave up 8 bases, with 15 bases separating them. CDR3 loop: CASTQDSTYSPLHF. The DNA of the CDR3 is TGTGCCAGTACCCAAGACAGCACGTATTCACCCCTCCACTTT.

The chain employs TRBV9 and TRBJ2-5; TRBD2 is a possible D gene (6 bases). This CDR3 has 14 residues. In germline, CDR1 is SGDLS, CDR2 YYNGEE. Trimming took 0 bases from V and 5 from J, leaving 11 bases between them. The DNA of the CDR3 is TGTGCCAGCAGCGTAGCTCCGGCGGGGGAGACCCAGTACTTC. Translated: CASSVAPAGETQYF.

This chain uses TRBV9 with TRBJ1-2; D gene unclear. V dropped 0 bases and J dropped 4 bases, with 13 bases sitting between them. From germline, CDR1 is SGDLS and CDR2 YYNGEE. This CDR3 has 15 residues. The CDR3 sequence is CASSVGAGNPYGYTF. In nucleotides, the CDR3 is TGTGCCAGCAGCGTAGGGGCGGGAAATCCCTATGGCTACACCTTC.

The V gene is TRBV20-1, the J gene TRBJ2-1, with D unresolved. The germline V gene encodes CDR1 DFQATT and CDR2 SNEGSKA (reference sequence). The CDR3 totals 13 residues. V was cut by 2 bases and J by 11 bases, with 16 bases left in between. CDR3 DNA sequence: TGCAGTGCTAGATACTGGGAAGACAAGAAGCAGTTCTTC. This gives the protein CSARYWEDKKQFF.

The CDR3 sequence is CASSPSVGPYEQYF. For the CDR3, the DNA is TGCGCCAGCAGCCCTTCGGTGGGGCCCTACGAGCAGTACTTC. V usage is TRBV4-3 and J usage is TRBJ2-7; a possible D gene is TRBD1 (5 bases). The CDR3 length is 14 residues. Germline CDR1 reads LGHNA; CDR2 reads YSLEER. Trimming removed 4 bases at V and 2 bases at J, with 12 bases between.

The chain combines TRBV7-2 with TRBJ2-5; the D is unclear. In germline, CDR1 is SGHTA, CDR2 FQGNSA. The CDR3 covers 13 residues. V was clipped by 1 base and J by 7 bases, with 10 bases between them. This chain's CDR3 is CASSLEDTGTQYF. CDR3 coding DNA: TGTGCCAGCAGCTTAGAGGATACCGGGACCCAGTACTTC.

This clonotype was counted a few times. The chain carries TRBV12-3 or TRBV12-4 and TRBJ1-1; D possibly corresponds to TRBD1 (5 bases). Deletions cut 3 bases from V and 1 base from J, with 6 bases between. The CDR3 totals 13 residues. The CDR3 region has the DNA TGTGCCAGCAGTTTTGACAGGAACACTGAAGCTTTCTTT. The encoded protein is CASSFDRNTEAFF.

The chain recombines TRBV5-6 with TRBJ1-5; D is unresolved. The CDR3 sequence is 13 residues long. V was cut by 7 bases and J by 5 bases, with 13 bases left in between. The germline CDR1 and CDR2 sequences are SGHDT and YYEEEE. CDR3 in amino acids: CASGLRADQPQHF. The CDR3 DNA follows: TGTGCCAGCGGTTTGAGGGCGGATCAGCCCCAGCATTTT.

J is TRBJ2-3 and V is TRBV6-2 or TRBV6-3; TRBD2 agrees at 13 bases. V shed 10 bases and J 5 bases; nucleotides not matched to a gene: 6. CDR3 length: 14 amino acids. In germline, CDR1 is MNHEY, CDR2 SVGEGT. This chain's CDR3 is CAIRTSGGGDTQYF. The CDR3 region has the DNA TGTGCCATTCGGACTAGCGGGGGTGGAGATACGCAGTATTTT.